The 7 T cell receptor beta chains listed next were all sequenced from one sample in a study of PD-1 blockade in classical Hodgkin lymphoma. TCRdb's copy holds only in-frame clones and misses some; the assay was immunoSEQ multiplex PCR. The sample has about 24,000 clones, more than 75% seen once. Time point specified: cycle 4 day 1 (C4D1), after about 6 weeks of nivolumab. All trial patients relapsed after autologous stem cell transplantation. Sequences were derived from peripheral blood mononuclear cells (PBMCs), sampled before the fourth cycle of nivolumab. These receptors all stem from a human donor with classical Hodgkin lymphoma.

The V gene is TRBV11-2, the J gene TRBJ2-7; the match to TRBD1 covers 12 bases. The germline CDR1 and CDR2 sequences are SGHAT and FQNNGV. The CDR3 contains 16 residues. The J segment lost 4 bases and the V segment lost 3 bases, leaving 7 bases of the junction unmatched. CDR3 sequence: CASSFRDRGQQYEQYF. In DNA form, the CDR3 reads TGTGCCAGCAGCTTCCGGGACAGGGGGCAGCAATACGAGCAGTACTTC.

The rearrangement joins TRBV11-3 to TRBJ1-1; a possible D gene is TRBD1 (6 bases). The CDR3 is 15 amino acids. V was pared by 1 base and J by 3 bases, with 12 bases between. CDR1 and CDR2 from the germline V gene are SGHNT and YENEEA. CDR3 sequence: CASSLAHRADTEAFF. In nucleotides, the CDR3 is TGTGCCAGCAGCTTAGCTCACAGGGCCGACACTGAAGCTTTCTTT.

This chain connects TRBV19 to TRBJ1-5; perhaps TRBD1 as D (5 bases). The V end was cut by 6 bases, the J end by 4 bases, with 10 bases between. The CDR3 is 13 amino acids. Germline V gene data show CDR1 as LNHDA and CDR2 as SQIVND (reference sequence). CDR3 in DNA: TGTGCCAGTAGAGACAGACTTAATCAGCCCCAGCATTTT. It translates to CASRDRLNQPQHF. Based on the CDR3 plus reference TRBV19 and TRBJ1-5, the full variable domain is DGGITQSPKYLFRKEGQNVTLSCEQNLNHDAMYWYRQDPGQGLRLIYYSQIVNDFQKGDIAEGYSVSREKKESFPLTVTSAQKNPTAFYLCASRDRLNQPQHFGDGTRLSIL.

The rearrangement links TRBV30 to TRBJ2-7; D may correspond to TRBD1 or TRBD2 (5 bases each). Trimming removed 4 bases at V and 2 bases at J, with 9 bases between. The CDR3 runs 12 residues. Per the germline V gene, CDR1 is GTSNPN and CDR2 is SVGIG (reference sequence). CDR3 loop: CAWIRGAYEQYF. The DNA of the CDR3 is TGTGCCTGGATCAGAGGGGCCTACGAGCAGTACTTC.

CDR3 nucleotide sequence: TGTGCCAGCAGCTCCTCTAGCGGGAGGAACACCGGGGAGCTGTTTTTT. Translated, it gives CASSSSSGRNTGELFF. The chain employs TRBV11-3 and TRBJ2-2, with TRBD2 matching 10 bases. Trimming at V came to 4 bases and at J to 1 base, leaving 3 bases not matched to a gene. Germline loops: CDR1 SGHNT, CDR2 YENEEA. This CDR3 is 16 amino acids long.

This chain links TRBV5-1 with TRBJ2-7; no definite D call. The CDR3 sequence is 15 residues long. CDR1 is SGHRS, CDR2 YFSETQ, per germline. Deletions cut 1 base from V and 3 bases from J, with 14 bases between. Written as DNA, the CDR3 is TGCGCCAGCAGCTTGTTGCGAGACGGCAACTACGAGCAGTACTTC. Protein sequence: CASSLLRDGNYEQYF. The whole variable domain, remainder taken from reference TRBV5-1 and TRBJ2-7, is KAGVTQTPRYLIKTRGQQVTLSCSPISGHRSVSWYQQTPGQGLQFLFEYFSETQRNKGNFPGRFSGRQFSNSRSEMNVSTLELGDSALYLCASSLLRDGNYEQYFGPGTRLTVT.

The V call is TRBV19, the J call TRBJ1-1; the D is unclear. Deletions cut 3 bases from V and 2 bases from J, with 10 bases between. Germline-derived CDR1 and CDR2 are LNHDA and SQIVND (reference sequence). The CDR3 loop spans 14 amino acids. CDR3 loop: CASSIKALNTEAFF. The DNA of the CDR3 is TGTGCCAGTAGTATTAAGGCGTTAAACACTGAAGCTTTCTTT.